Included here is one T cell receptor (beta chain) sequence, with context. What it binds is not known. These data come from a study of identical twins. Study conclusions and caveats: Without tracking the same donors, conclusions rested on cross-sectional statistical analysis.

A universal primer site was added by template switching, and unique molecular identifiers were carried by the cDNA. One entry per CDR3 protein, called by TCRdb with MiXCR from the 5' RACE reads. Among 250,000 to 300,000 distinct CDR3 sequences listed, about 9% were seen once. These sequences were also reported in another study, on yellow fever vaccine responses in identical twins.

The TCR was taken from a woman aged 18-30 years in good health. The sequenced sample was CD8+ T cells sorted from blood.

The CDR3 region has the DNA TGTGCCAGCAGCTTGGGTAGCACGCATGAGCAGTTCTTC. Protein: CASSLGSTHEQFF. This sequence joins TRBV5-6 and TRBJ2-1; D remains unclear. In germline, CDR1 is SGHDT, CDR2 YYEEEE. This CDR3 is 13 amino acids long. The V end lost 0 bases, the J end lost 8 bases, and 9 bases lay between the germline ends.